This TCR beta chain was sequenced for a study of blood T cell repertoires in COVID-19. Study-level background: The study drew acute and convalescent COVID-19 samples from the United States, Italy and Spain. The analysed material was cDNA or gDNA that came from T cells, B-cell-depleted T cells, or PBMCs.

Authors' analysis steps: Researchers report that nucleated cell counts were estimated from reference gene primer amplification. Produced via immunoSEQ multiplex PCR; TCRdb's table is partial and in-frame only. V and J calls and clone size are those listed in that table; D and trimming were worked out from the DNA. The data contain roughly 90,000 clones, approximately 89% of them singletons. Source material: peripheral blood. This sequence originates from a middle-aged man with acute or convalescent COVID-19.

In DNA, the CDR3 is TGTGCCAGCAGCCCAAACAGGGAAGGGAATGAAAAACTGTTTTTT. Amino acid sequence: CASSPNREGNEKLFF. V usage is TRBV7-9 and J usage is TRBJ1-4, with D maybe TRBD1 (6 bases). The CDR3 is 15 residues long. Germline lookup yields CDR1 SEHNR and CDR2 FQNEAQ (reference sequence). V was pared by 5 bases and J by 5 bases, with 15 bases between.